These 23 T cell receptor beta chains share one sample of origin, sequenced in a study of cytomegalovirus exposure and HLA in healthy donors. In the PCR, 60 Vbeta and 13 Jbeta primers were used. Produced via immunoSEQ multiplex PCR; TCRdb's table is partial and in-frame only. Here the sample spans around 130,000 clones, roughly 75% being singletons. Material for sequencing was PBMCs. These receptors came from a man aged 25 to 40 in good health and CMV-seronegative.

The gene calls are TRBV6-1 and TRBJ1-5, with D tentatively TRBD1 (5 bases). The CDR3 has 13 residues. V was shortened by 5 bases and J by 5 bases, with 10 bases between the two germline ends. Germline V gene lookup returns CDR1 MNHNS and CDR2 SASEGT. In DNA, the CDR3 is TGTGCCAGCAGTAACAGGATGCATCAGCCCCAGCATTTT. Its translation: CASSNRMHQPQHF.

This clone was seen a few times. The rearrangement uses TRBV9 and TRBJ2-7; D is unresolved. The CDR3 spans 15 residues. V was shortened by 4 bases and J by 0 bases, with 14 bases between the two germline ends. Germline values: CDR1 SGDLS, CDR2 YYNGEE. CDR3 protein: CASSPRIKSSYEQYF. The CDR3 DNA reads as TGTGCCAGCAGCCCTAGGATCAAGAGCTCCTACGAGCAGTACTTC.

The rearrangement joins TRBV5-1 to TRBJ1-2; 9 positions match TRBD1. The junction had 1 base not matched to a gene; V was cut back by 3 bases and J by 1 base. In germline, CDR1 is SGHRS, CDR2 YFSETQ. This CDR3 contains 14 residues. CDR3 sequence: CASSSGQGNYGYTF. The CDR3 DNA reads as TGCGCCAGCAGCTCGGGACAGGGTAACTATGGCTACACCTTC.

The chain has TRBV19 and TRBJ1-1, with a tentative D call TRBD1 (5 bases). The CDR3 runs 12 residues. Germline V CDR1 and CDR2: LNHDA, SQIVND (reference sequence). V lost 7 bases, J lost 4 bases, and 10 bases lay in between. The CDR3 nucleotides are TGTGCCAGTACTACAGGTGGCACTGAAGCTTTCTTT. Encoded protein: CASTTGGTEAFF.

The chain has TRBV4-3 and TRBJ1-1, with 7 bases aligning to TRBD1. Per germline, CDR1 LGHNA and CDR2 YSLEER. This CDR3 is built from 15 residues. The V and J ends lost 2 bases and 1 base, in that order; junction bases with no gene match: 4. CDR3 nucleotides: TGCGCCAGCAGCCAAATACAGGGGCAGAACACTGAAGCTTTCTTT. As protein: CASSQIQGQNTEAFF.

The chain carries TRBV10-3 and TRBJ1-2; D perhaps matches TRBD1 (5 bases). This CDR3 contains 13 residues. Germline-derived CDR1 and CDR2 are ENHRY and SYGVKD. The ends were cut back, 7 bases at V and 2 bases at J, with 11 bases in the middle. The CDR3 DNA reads TGTGCCATCAAAGGGGCCATAAACTATGGCTACACCTTC. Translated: CAIKGAINYGYTF.

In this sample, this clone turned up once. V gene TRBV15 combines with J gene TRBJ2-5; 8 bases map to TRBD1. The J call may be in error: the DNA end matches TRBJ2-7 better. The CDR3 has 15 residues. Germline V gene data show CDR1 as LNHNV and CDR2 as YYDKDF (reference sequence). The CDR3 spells CATSSGTGGSYEQYF. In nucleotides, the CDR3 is TGTGCCACCAGCAGTGGGACAGGCGGCTCGTACGAGCAGTACTTC.

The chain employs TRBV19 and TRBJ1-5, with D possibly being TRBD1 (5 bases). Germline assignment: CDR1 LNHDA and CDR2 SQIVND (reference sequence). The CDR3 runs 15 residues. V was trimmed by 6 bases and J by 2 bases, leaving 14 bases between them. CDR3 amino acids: CASRGTRAGNQPQHF. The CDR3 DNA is TGTGCCAGTAGGGGCACCAGGGCGGGCAATCAGCCCCAGCATTTT.

CDR3 DNA: TGCGCCAGCAGCCAAGCTAGCCCAAGCACAGATACGCAGTATTTT. This translates into CASSQASPSTDTQYF. The J gene is TRBJ2-3, the V gene TRBV4-3, with D tentatively TRBD2 (5 bases). Germline values: CDR1 LGHNA, CDR2 YSLEER. The V end lost 1 base, the J end lost 0 bases, and 8 bases lay between the germline ends. CDR3 length: 15 residues.

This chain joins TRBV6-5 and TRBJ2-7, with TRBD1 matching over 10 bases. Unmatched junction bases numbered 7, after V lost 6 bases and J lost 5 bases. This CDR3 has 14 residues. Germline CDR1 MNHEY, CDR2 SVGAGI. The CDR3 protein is CASSTGQGNDEQYF. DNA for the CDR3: TGTGCCAGCAGCACGGGACAGGGGAACGACGAGCAGTACTTC.

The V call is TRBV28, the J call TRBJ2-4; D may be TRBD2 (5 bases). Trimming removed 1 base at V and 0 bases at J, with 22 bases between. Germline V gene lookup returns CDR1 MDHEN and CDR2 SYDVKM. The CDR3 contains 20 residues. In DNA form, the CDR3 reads TGTGCCAGCAGTTTATCCCTCACTAGTGAGGAGGTACTAGCCAAAAACATTCAGTACTTC. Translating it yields CASSLSLTSEEVLAKNIQYF. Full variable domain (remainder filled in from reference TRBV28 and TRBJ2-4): DVKVTQSSRYLVKRTGEKVFLECVQDMDHENMFWYRQDPGLGLRLIYFSYDVKMKEKGDIPEGYSVSREKKERFSLILESASTNQTSMYLCASSLSLTSEEVLAKNIQYFGAGTRLSVL.

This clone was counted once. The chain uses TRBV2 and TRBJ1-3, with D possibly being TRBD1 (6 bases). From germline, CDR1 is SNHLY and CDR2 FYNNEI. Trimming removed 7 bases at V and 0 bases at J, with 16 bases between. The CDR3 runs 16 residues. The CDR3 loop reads CASNIDTGSSGNTIYF. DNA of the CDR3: TGTGCCAGCAATATAGATACAGGGAGCTCTGGAAACACCATATATTTT.

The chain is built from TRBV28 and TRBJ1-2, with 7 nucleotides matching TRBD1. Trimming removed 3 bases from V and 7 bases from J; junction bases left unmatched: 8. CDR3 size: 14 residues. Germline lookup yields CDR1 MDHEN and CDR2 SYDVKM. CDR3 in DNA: TGTGCCAGCAGTTTCGGACAGGTTCGGCGTGGCTACACCTTC. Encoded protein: CASSFGQVRRGYTF.

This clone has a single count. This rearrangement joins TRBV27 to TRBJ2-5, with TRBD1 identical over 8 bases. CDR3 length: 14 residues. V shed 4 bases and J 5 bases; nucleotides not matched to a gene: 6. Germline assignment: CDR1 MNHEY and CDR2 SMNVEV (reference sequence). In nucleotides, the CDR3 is TGTGCCAGCAGTTCCTTCAGGGGGCGTGAGACCCAGTACTTC. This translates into CASSSFRGRETQYF.

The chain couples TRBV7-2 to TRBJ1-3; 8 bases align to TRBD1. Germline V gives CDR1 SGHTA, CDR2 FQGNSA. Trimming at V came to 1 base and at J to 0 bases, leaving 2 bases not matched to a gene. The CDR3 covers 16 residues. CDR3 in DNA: TGTGCCAGCAGCTTAGGTGGGACAGGCTCTGGAAACACCATATATTTT. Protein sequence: CASSLGGTGSGNTIYF.

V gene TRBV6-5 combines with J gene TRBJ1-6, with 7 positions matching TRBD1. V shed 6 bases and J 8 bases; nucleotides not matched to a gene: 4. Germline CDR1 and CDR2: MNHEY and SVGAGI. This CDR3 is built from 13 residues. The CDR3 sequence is CASSDREYSPLHF. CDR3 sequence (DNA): TGTGCCAGCAGCGACAGGGAATATTCACCCCTCCACTTT.

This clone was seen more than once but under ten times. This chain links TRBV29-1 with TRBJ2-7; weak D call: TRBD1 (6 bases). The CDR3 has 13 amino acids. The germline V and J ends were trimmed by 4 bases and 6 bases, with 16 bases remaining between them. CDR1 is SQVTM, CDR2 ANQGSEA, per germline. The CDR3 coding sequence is TGCAGCGTTGCCAGGGGCACGTGGGGCGAGCAGTACTTC. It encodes CSVARGTWGEQYF.

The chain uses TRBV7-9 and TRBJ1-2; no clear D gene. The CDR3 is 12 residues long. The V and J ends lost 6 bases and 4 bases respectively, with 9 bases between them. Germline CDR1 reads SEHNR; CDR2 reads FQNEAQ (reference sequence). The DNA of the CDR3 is TGTGCCAGCAGTCCAGACACCTATGGCTACACCTTC. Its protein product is CASSPDTYGYTF.

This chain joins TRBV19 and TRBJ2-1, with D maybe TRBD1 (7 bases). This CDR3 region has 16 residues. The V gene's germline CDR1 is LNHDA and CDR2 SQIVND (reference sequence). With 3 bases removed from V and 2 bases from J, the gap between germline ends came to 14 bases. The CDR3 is CASSIYGGGAYNEQFF. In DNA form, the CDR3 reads TGTGCCAGTAGTATTTACGGAGGGGGCGCCTACAATGAGCAGTTCTTC.

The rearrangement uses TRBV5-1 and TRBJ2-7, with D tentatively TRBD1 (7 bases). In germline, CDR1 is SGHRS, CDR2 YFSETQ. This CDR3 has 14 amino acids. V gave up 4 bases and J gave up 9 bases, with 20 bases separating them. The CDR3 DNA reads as TGCGCCAGCAGCCATGTAACAGGGGCGGGACGGCAGTACTTC. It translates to CASSHVTGAGRQYF. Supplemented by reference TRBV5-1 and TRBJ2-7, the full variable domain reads KAGVTQTPRYLIKTRGQQVTLSCSPISGHRSVSWYQQTPGQGLQFLFEYFSETQRNKGNFPGRFSGRQFSNSRSEMNVSTLELGDSALYLCASSHVTGAGRQYFGPGTRLTVT.

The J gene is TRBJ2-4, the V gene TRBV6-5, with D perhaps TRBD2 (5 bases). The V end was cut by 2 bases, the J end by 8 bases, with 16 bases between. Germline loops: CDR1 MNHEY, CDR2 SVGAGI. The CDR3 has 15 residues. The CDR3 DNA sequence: TGTGCCAGCAGTTACAGGGTCGGGGTCTATGACATTCAGTACTTC. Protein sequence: CASSYRVGVYDIQYF.

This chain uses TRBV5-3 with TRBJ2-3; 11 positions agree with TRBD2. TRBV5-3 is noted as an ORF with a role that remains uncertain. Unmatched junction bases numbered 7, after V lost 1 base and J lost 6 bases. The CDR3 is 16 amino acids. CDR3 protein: CARSLIRLAGPDTQYF. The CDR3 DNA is TGTGCCAGAAGCTTGATTCGACTAGCGGGACCCGATACGCAGTATTTT.

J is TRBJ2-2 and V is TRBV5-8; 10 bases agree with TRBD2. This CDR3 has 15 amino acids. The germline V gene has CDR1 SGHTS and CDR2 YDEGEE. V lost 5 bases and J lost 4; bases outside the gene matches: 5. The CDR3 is CASRLSGRRTGELFF. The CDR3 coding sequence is TGTGCCAGCAGGCTTAGCGGGAGGCGCACCGGGGAGCTGTTTTTT. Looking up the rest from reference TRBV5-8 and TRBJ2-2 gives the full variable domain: EAGVTQSPTHLIKTRGQQATLRCSPISGHTSVYWYQQALGLGLQFLLWYDEGEERNRGNFPPRFSGRQFPNYSSELNVNALELEDSALYLCASRLSGRRTGELFFGEGSRLTVL.